The sequence of this T cell receptor (beta chain) was determined in a study of monozygotic twins with inflammatory bowel disease. From the 5' RACE reads, TCRdb lists one entry per CDR3 protein and no DNA. The sample yields about 210,000 distinct CDR3 sequences, of which the top ten take up around 1.5%. CDR3 length: 16 residues. Blood was collected, around 2.7 ml per donor. Whole blood, unsorted for T cells, was the source of total RNA. The receptor's source is a human donor with ulcerative colitis or Crohn's disease, or a healthy co-twin of an affected twin (not recorded which). The gene calls are TRBV12-3 or TRBV12-4 and TRBJ2-3; TCRdb indicates TRBD2, and absent DNA this call remains unverified. Sequenced sample: blood. The CDR3 protein is CASSLRRGVGTDTQYF.